This passage covers 25 T cell receptor beta chains from one sample sequenced in a study of immune evolution from preneoplasia to lung adenocarcinoma. Produced via immunoSEQ multiplex PCR; TCRdb's table is partial and in-frame only. This table has about 5,100 clones, under 80% appearing once. The sample consisted of FFPE minimally invasive lung adenocarcinoma tissue. The source of these receptors is a person between 50 and 69 years old with lung adenocarcinoma.

V usage is TRBV7-3 and J usage is TRBJ2-1; TRBD1 matches at 7 bases. J lost 4 bases, V lost 0 bases, and 9 bases had no gene match. This CDR3 spans 17 amino acids. The V gene's germline CDR1 is SGHTA and CDR2 FQGTGA. The CDR3 coding sequence is TGTGCCAGCAGCTTAACTGGCCGGGGACAGATGTACAATGAGCAGTTCTTC. Translating it yields CASSLTGRGQMYNEQFF.

This sequence joins TRBV7-2 and TRBJ2-1; 11 bases map to TRBD1. This CDR3 region has 15 residues. CDR1 is SGHTA, CDR2 FQGNSA, per germline. V dropped 4 bases and J dropped 6; count of bases not matched to a gene: 5. CDR3 coding DNA: TGTGCCAGCAGCTGGGGACAGGGGGTGGGCAATGAGCAGTTCTTC. Protein sequence: CASSWGQGVGNEQFF. The full variable domain, rest sourced from reference TRBV7-2 and TRBJ2-1, is GAGVSQSPSNKVTEKGKDVELRCDPISGHTALYWYRQSLGQGLEFLIYFQGNSAPDKSGLPSDRFSAERTGGSVSTLTIQRTQQEDSAVYLCASSWGQGVGNEQFFGPGTRLTVL.

Concerning this clone: At one boundary the junction diverges from the germline segment, which might be a read error. CDR3 region: CASSLDEAGRGYTIYF. The CDR3 region has the DNA TGTGCCAGCAGCTTAGATGAGGCGGGACGTGGATACACCATATATTTT. V usage is TRBV11-2 and J usage is TRBJ1-3; possibly TRBD1 for D (5 bases). The CDR3 loop spans 16 amino acids. CDR1 is SGHAT, CDR2 FQNNGV, per germline. Full variable domain (missing parts from reference TRBV11-2 and TRBJ1-3): EAGVAQSPRYKIIEKRQSVAFWCNPISGHATLYWYQQILGQGPKLLIQFQNNGVVDDSQLPKDRFSAERLKGVDSTLKIQPAKLEDSAVYLCASSLDEAGRGYTIYFGEGSWLTVV.

This rearrangement joins TRBV28 to TRBJ1-3; D remains unclear. The germline CDR1 and CDR2 sequences are MDHEN and SYDVKM. V gave up 6 bases and J gave up 4 bases, with 13 bases separating them. This CDR3 contains 14 residues. CDR3 sequence (DNA): TGTGCCAGCAGCCCATGGAGGTCGGGAAACACCATATATTTT. Protein sequence: CASSPWRSGNTIYF. Filled out from reference TRBV28 and TRBJ1-3, the complete variable domain reads DVKVTQSSRYLVKRTGEKVFLECVQDMDHENMFWYRQDPGLGLRLIYFSYDVKMKEKGDIPEGYSVSREKKERFSLILESASTNQTSMYLCASSPWRSGNTIYFGEGSWLTVV.

This clone was seen just once. The V call is TRBV18, the J call TRBJ2-3; 7 bases agree with TRBD2. J was trimmed by 3 bases and V by 0 bases; bases with no gene match: 9. The length of the CDR3 is 17 residues. Per the germline V gene, CDR1 is KGHSH and CDR2 is LQKENI. The CDR3 coding sequence is TGTGCCAGCTCACCACCGGGGGGGACGGATGGGACAGATACGCAGTATTTT. Encoded protein: CASSPPGGTDGTDTQYF.

The CDR3 DNA reads as TGTGCCAGCAGCTCCTCAGTCGGGCTAGATTCACCCCTCCACTTT. Translation gives CASSSSVGLDSPLHF. The V gene is TRBV7-6, the J gene TRBJ1-6; the D is unclear. Trimming took 4 bases from V and 8 from J, leaving 15 bases between them. This CDR3 contains 15 residues. CDR1 and CDR2 (germline): SGHVS, FNYEAQ.

The chain links TRBV5-1 to TRBJ1-4; the D gene is possibly TRBD1 (5 bases). CDR3 length equals 16 residues. V was pared by 4 bases and J by 2 bases, with 15 bases between. Germline assignment: CDR1 SGHRS and CDR2 YFSETQ. CDR3 residues: CASSLGRQNTNEKLFF. CDR3 bases: TGCGCCAGCAGCCTGGGGCGACAGAACACTAATGAAAAACTGTTTTTT.

This sequence joins TRBV5-1 and TRBJ1-1, with a possible D match to TRBD1 (6 bases). Germline-derived CDR1 and CDR2 are SGHRS and YFSETQ. This CDR3 region has 15 residues. Trimming cost V 4 bases and J 6 bases, with 19 bases left between them. The CDR3: CASSAAGGAGAEAFF. CDR3 DNA sequence: TGCGCCAGCAGCGCCGCGGGGGGCGCTGGGGCTGAAGCTTTCTTT.

V is TRBV5-6 and J is TRBJ2-1; TRBD1 aligns across 9 bases. The CDR3 consists of 16 residues. V trimming: 4 bases; J trimming: 7 bases; junction bases outside the gene matches: 12. Germline CDR1 reads SGHDT; CDR2 reads YYEEEE. CDR3 sequence reads: CASSQRSGTGLNEQFF. The DNA of the CDR3 is TGTGCCAGCAGCCAAAGGTCCGGGACAGGGCTGAATGAGCAGTTCTTC. The full variable domain, with the rest looked up from reference TRBV5-6 and TRBJ2-1, is DAGVTQSPTHLIKTRGQQVTLRCSPKSGHDTVSWYQQALGQGPQFIFQYYEEEERQRGNFPDRFSGHQFPNYSSELNVNALLLGDSALYLCASSQRSGTGLNEQFFGPGTRLTVL.

This sequence joins TRBV4-1 and TRBJ2-6; 8 nucleotides match TRBD1. The CDR3 contains 17 residues. Germline assignment: CDR1 MGHRA and CDR2 YSYEKL. Losses at the gene ends were 0 bases for V and 2 bases for J; bases not matched to a gene: 3. The CDR3 bases are TGCGCCAGCAGCCAAGAACCGACAGGGGCTGGGGCCAACGTCCTGACTTTC. As protein: CASSQEPTGAGANVLTF.

The gene calls are TRBV5-1 and TRBJ1-5; perhaps TRBD1 as D (6 bases). The germline CDR1 and CDR2 sequences are SGHRS and YFSETQ. The CDR3 length is 13 residues. The germline V and J ends were trimmed by 0 bases and 7 bases, with 8 bases remaining between them. The DNA for the CDR3 is TGCGCCAGCAGCTTGGAAGGGGGGCAGCCCCAGCATTTT. Translated, it gives CASSLEGGQPQHF.

DNA for the CDR3: TGTGCCTGGAGTGAGGGGTGGACTGAAGCTTTCTTT. The encoded protein is CAWSEGWTEAFF. V is TRBV30 and J is TRBJ1-1; possible D gene TRBD1, 5 bases. V was shortened by 1 base and J by 5 bases, with 8 bases between the two germline ends. The CDR3 has 12 amino acids. Per the germline V gene, CDR1 is GTSNPN and CDR2 is SVGIG (reference sequence).

The V and J genes are TRBV18 and TRBJ2-7, with D uncertain. The CDR3 consists of 16 residues. The V end lost 0 bases, the J end lost 3 bases, and 15 bases lay between the germline ends. Germline loops: CDR1 KGHSH, CDR2 LQKENI. The CDR3: CASSPPFVTGRYEQYF. The CDR3 DNA follows: TGTGCCAGCTCACCACCGTTCGTGACTGGCCGCTACGAGCAGTACTTC.

The CDR3 DNA follows: TGCGCCAGCAGCCATGGGGGGGGAAACACTGAAGCTTTCTTT. Residues: CASSHGGGNTEAFF. The V and J genes are TRBV4-1 and TRBJ1-1; possibly TRBD1 for D (5 bases). The CDR3 is made up of 14 amino acids. From germline, CDR1 is MGHRA and CDR2 YSYEKL. Trimming stripped 3 bases from V and 2 bases from J, with 10 bases between.

The genes are TRBV28 and TRBJ2-1; no clear D gene. With 5 bases removed from V and 4 bases from J, the gap between germline ends came to 12 bases. The CDR3 spans 14 residues. The germline V gene has CDR1 MDHEN and CDR2 SYDVKM. The CDR3 protein is CASSTQPRYNEQFF. CDR3 coding DNA: TGTGCCAGCAGTACCCAACCGAGGTACAATGAGCAGTTCTTC.

In its sample, this clone was seen a few times. The chain links TRBV9 to TRBJ2-1; perhaps TRBD1 as D (5 bases). V was clipped by 2 bases and J by 6 bases, with 9 bases between them. CDR1 SGDLS and CDR2 YYNGEE come from the germline V gene. The CDR3 is made up of 13 amino acids. The CDR3 DNA reads TGTGCCAGCAGCGTGCCAGGGTTCAATGAGCAGTTCTTC. Its translation is CASSVPGFNEQFF.

This chain uses TRBV11-2 with TRBJ1-1; D is unresolved. CDR3 length equals 13 residues. The germline V and J ends were trimmed by 5 bases and 5 bases, with 12 bases remaining between them. Germline lookup yields CDR1 SGHAT and CDR2 FQNNGV. This CDR3 is CASSRRAGTEAFF. The CDR3 nucleotides are TGTGCCAGCAGCCGTAGGGCAGGAACTGAAGCTTTCTTT.

V gene TRBV5-4 combines with J gene TRBJ1-6; 7 positions agree with TRBD1. The CDR3 covers 15 residues. CDR1 and CDR2 (germline): SGHNT, YYREEE (reference sequence). J gave up 6 bases and V 2 bases, and 5 bases lay outside the gene matches. Here the CDR3 reads CASSLGGGLNSPLHF. The CDR3 coding sequence is TGTGCCAGCAGCTTAGGAGGGGGCCTTAATTCACCCCTCCACTTT.

The V and J genes are TRBV28 and TRBJ2-7; TRBD1 agrees at 8 bases. CDR3 size: 15 residues. J lost 6 bases, V lost 8 bases, and 15 bases had no gene match. Germline assignment: CDR1 MDHEN and CDR2 SYDVKM. CDR3 bases: TGTGCCAGCGAACTGACAGGGGTAGGGATGGGCGAGCAGTACTTC. This gives the protein CASELTGVGMGEQYF.

The rearrangement joins TRBV7-6 to TRBJ1-1, with D perhaps TRBD1 (5 bases). The CDR3 length is 14 residues. The V end was cut by 2 bases, the J end by 4 bases, with 11 bases between. CDR1 and CDR2 (germline): SGHVS, FNYEAQ. The CDR3 protein is CASSLSQGSTEAFF. CDR3 coding DNA: TGTGCCAGCAGCTTAAGTCAGGGAAGCACTGAAGCTTTCTTT.

CDR3 sequence reads: CASSIVGSASTDTQYF. The DNA for the CDR3 is TGTGCCAGTAGTATAGTTGGGTCGGCGAGCACAGATACGCAGTATTTT. The rearrangement links TRBV19 to TRBJ2-3; D unclear. V was trimmed by 1 base and J by 0 bases, leaving 11 bases between them. There are 16 residues in the CDR3. Germline values: CDR1 LNHDA, CDR2 SQIVND (reference sequence). The variable domain in full, completed from reference TRBV19 and TRBJ2-3, reads DGGITQSPKYLFRKEGQNVTLSCEQNLNHDAMYWYRQDPGQGLRLIYYSQIVNDFQKGDIAEGYSVSREKKESFPLTVTSAQKNPTAFYLCASSIVGSASTDTQYFGPGTRLTVL.

Sample share makes this clone large. CDR3 loop: CASSNLISPYEQYF. As DNA, the CDR3 is TGTGCCAGTAGTAATTTGATAAGCCCCTACGAGCAGTACTTC. This rearrangement joins TRBV19 to TRBJ2-7, with D hard to call. The V and J ends lost 4 bases and 2 bases respectively, with 12 bases between them. Per the germline V gene, CDR1 is LNHDA and CDR2 is SQIVND (reference sequence). The CDR3 length is 14 residues.

This clone rates as large. V and J are TRBV30 and TRBJ2-5; no clear D gene. The germline V gene encodes CDR1 GTSNPN and CDR2 SVGIG (reference sequence). The CDR3 extends over 12 amino acids. V was trimmed by 2 bases and J by 5 bases, leaving 9 bases between them. The CDR3 is CAWSNTGETQYF. In DNA form, the CDR3 reads TGTGCCTGGAGTAACACTGGTGAGACCCAGTACTTC. The whole variable domain, remainder taken from reference TRBV30 and TRBJ2-5, is SQTIHQWPATLVQPVGSPLSLECTVEGTSNPNLYWYRQAAGRGLQLLFYSVGIGQISSEVPQNLSASRPQDRQFILSSKKLLLSDSGFYLCAWSNTGETQYFGPGTRLLVL.

The chain couples TRBV6-5 to TRBJ2-3; the D is unclear. Trimming took off 6 bases at V and 1 base at J, with 8 bases between the two ends. The CDR3 consists of 13 residues. Germline CDR1 and CDR2: MNHEY and SVGAGI. The DNA of the CDR3 is TGTGCCAGCAGCCCCTCGGGCACAGATACGCAGTATTTT. Amino acids: CASSPSGTDTQYF.

The J gene is TRBJ2-2, the V gene TRBV4-1; TRBD1 matches at 7 bases. The V gene's germline CDR1 is MGHRA and CDR2 YSYEKL. V trimming: 0 bases; J trimming: 5 bases; junction bases outside the gene matches: 3. CDR3 length: 15 amino acids. CDR3 protein: CASSQEGQITGELFF. Here the CDR3 DNA reads TGCGCCAGCAGCCAAGAGGGACAGATAACCGGGGAGCTGTTTTTT.